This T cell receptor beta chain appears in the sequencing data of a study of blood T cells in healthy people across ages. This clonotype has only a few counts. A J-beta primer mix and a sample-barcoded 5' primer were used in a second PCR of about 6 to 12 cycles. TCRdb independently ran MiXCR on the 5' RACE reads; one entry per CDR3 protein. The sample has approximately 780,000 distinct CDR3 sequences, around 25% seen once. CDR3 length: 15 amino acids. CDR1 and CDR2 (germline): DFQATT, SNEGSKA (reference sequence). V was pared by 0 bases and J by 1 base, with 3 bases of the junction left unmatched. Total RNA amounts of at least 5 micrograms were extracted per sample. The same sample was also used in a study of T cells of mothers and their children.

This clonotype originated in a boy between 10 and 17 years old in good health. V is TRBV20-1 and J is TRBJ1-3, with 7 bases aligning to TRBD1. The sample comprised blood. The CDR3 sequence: CSAREVQGSGNTIYF. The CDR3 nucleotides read TGCAGTGCTAGAGAAGTACAGGGGTCTGGAAACACCATATATTTT.